The 28 T cell receptor beta chains reported below all come from one sample, sequenced in a study of cytomegalovirus exposure and HLA in healthy donors. The PCR used 60 Vbeta and 13 Jbeta primers. Profiling relied on immunoSEQ multiplex PCR, and the TCRdb table lists in-frame clones only, not all of them. The sample records 130,000 or so clones, approximately 8.8% being singletons. Specimen: PBMCs. These receptors were taken from a middle-aged man in good health and CMV-seronegative.

A few counts support this clone. The J gene is TRBJ2-3, the V gene TRBV7-2, with 7 bases aligning to TRBD2. Trimming took 3 bases from V and 1 from J; bases not matched to a gene: 7. The CDR3 spans 16 residues. Germline V gene lookup returns CDR1 SGHTA and CDR2 FQGNSA. The CDR3 DNA sequence: TGTGCCAGCAGCTTCTATGGCGGGGGTCGCACAGATACGCAGTATTTT. Amino acid sequence: CASSFYGGGRTDTQYF.

Only a few counts were recorded for this clone. This sequence joins TRBV27 and TRBJ2-2, with unresolved D. V was cut by 6 bases and J by 8 bases, with 13 bases left in between. CDR3 length: 13 amino acids. CDR1 is MNHEY and CDR2 is SMNVEV in the germline V gene (reference sequence). Here the CDR3 reads CASSPAHGGELFF. CDR3 DNA sequence: TGTGCCAGCAGCCCCGCCCACGGGGGGGAGCTGTTTTTT.

V and J are TRBV6-5 and TRBJ2-7; 13 bases align to TRBD2. From germline, CDR1 is MNHEY and CDR2 SVGAGI. This CDR3 comprises 16 residues. After removal of 2 bases from V and 2 bases from J, the junction contained 3 bases not matched to a gene. The CDR3 loop is CASSYILAGGTYEQYF. The CDR3 region has the DNA TGTGCCAGCAGTTACATACTAGCGGGGGGGACCTACGAGCAGTACTTC.

The chain carries TRBV5-8 and TRBJ1-5, with 10 bases lining up with TRBD1. The ends lost 7 bases at V and 3 bases at J; junction bases unmatched: 4. The CDR3 sequence is 14 residues long. Germline V gene data show CDR1 as SGHTS and CDR2 as YDEGEE. The CDR3 DNA reads as TGTGCCAGCGCGGACAGGGGGTTCAATCAGCCCCAGCATTTT. It translates to CASADRGFNQPQHF. The whole variable domain, remainder taken from reference TRBV5-8 and TRBJ1-5, is EAGVTQSPTHLIKTRGQQATLRCSPISGHTSVYWYQQALGLGLQFLLWYDEGEERNRGNFPPRFSGRQFPNYSSELNVNALELEDSALYLCASADRGFNQPQHFGDGTRLSIL.

This clone has just a few counts. This sequence joins TRBV5-1 and TRBJ2-5, with 11 bases that match TRBD2. With 0 bases clipped from V and 3 bases from J, the junction kept 1 base outside the gene matches. Germline CDR1 is SGHRS and CDR2 is YFSETQ. CDR3 length: 15 residues. The CDR3 DNA is TGCGCCAGCAGCTTGGTACTAGCGGGGGAAGAGACCCAGTACTTC. Its translation: CASSLVLAGEETQYF.

The chain is built from TRBV6-5 and TRBJ2-2; TRBD1 aligns across 8 bases. The CDR3 is made up of 16 amino acids. Trimming at V came to 1 base and at J to 4 bases, leaving 5 bases not matched to a gene. From germline, CDR1 is MNHEY and CDR2 SVGAGI. The CDR3, as DNA: TGTGCCAGCAGTTACTTAGGACAGGGAGTCACCGGGGAGCTGTTTTTT. This gives the protein CASSYLGQGVTGELFF.

The genes are TRBV9 and TRBJ2-1, with 10 bases lining up with TRBD2. In germline, CDR1 is SGDLS, CDR2 YYNGEE. The CDR3 spans 16 residues. V dropped 0 bases and J dropped 8; count of bases not matched to a gene: 8. This chain's CDR3 is CASSVGGTSVLDEQFF. Here the CDR3 DNA reads TGTGCCAGCAGCGTAGGAGGGACTAGCGTCTTGGATGAGCAGTTCTTC.

The chain carries TRBV11-2 and TRBJ2-3; the D gene is possibly TRBD2 (7 bases). The length of the CDR3 is 15 residues. The germline V gene has CDR1 SGHAT and CDR2 FQNNGV. Trimming pared 5 bases from V and 3 bases from J, leaving 15 bases between. CDR3 amino acids: CASSPLGGATDTQYF. The CDR3 bases are TGTGCCAGCAGCCCCCTGGGGGGGGCAACAGATACGCAGTATTTT.

J is TRBJ2-3 and V is TRBV11-2; D gene uncertain. This CDR3 spans 14 amino acids. Germline CDR1 and CDR2: SGHAT and FQNNGV. Trimming shortened V by 5 bases and J by 2 bases, and 11 bases separated the two germline ends. The CDR3 reads CASSISAPTDTQYF. CDR3 nucleotide sequence: TGTGCCAGCAGCATCAGTGCCCCCACAGATACGCAGTATTTT.

There are a few counts of this clone. The chain has TRBV9 and TRBJ2-3; 8 nucleotides align to TRBD2. V was pared by 3 bases and J by 5 bases, with 8 bases of the junction left unmatched. The length of the CDR3 is 15 residues. Germline values: CDR1 SGDLS, CDR2 YYNGEE. The CDR3 DNA reads TGTGCCAGCAGCGCCACGGGGGGGCAGGGAGATACGCAGTATTTT. Amino acid sequence: CASSATGGQGDTQYF.

This clone was found a few times. This sequence joins TRBV15 and TRBJ1-1; D remains ambiguous. Germline V lookup: CDR1 LNHNV, CDR2 YYDKDF (reference sequence). Trimming pared 1 base from V and 5 bases from J, leaving 8 bases between. This CDR3 is 13 amino acids long. The DNA for the CDR3 is TGTGCCACCAGCAGAGCCCGGAGGACTGAAGCTTTCTTT. Encoded protein: CATSRARRTEAFF.

The chain recombines TRBV28 with TRBJ2-5; 9 positions match TRBD1. Germline values: CDR1 MDHEN, CDR2 SYDVKM. The V and J ends lost 3 bases and 2 bases, in that order; junction bases with no gene match: 4. This CDR3 has 15 amino acids. In nucleotides, the CDR3 is TGTGCCAGCAGTTTGGTAGGACAGGGGCAAGAGACCCAGTACTTC. Its translation: CASSLVGQGQETQYF.

This clone was observed a few times. The chain combines TRBV5-1 with TRBJ1-1; 7 positions agree with TRBD1. Germline V lookup: CDR1 SGHRS, CDR2 YFSETQ. V dropped 4 bases and J dropped 2; count of bases not matched to a gene: 2. There are 13 residues in the CDR3. The CDR3 spells CASSRQGNTEAFF. The DNA of the CDR3 is TGCGCCAGCAGCCGACAGGGTAACACTGAAGCTTTCTTT. The full variable domain, in which reference TRBV5-1 and TRBJ1-1 provide the parts outside the CDR3, is KAGVTQTPRYLIKTRGQQVTLSCSPISGHRSVSWYQQTPGQGLQFLFEYFSETQRNKGNFPGRFSGRQFSNSRSEMNVSTLELGDSALYLCASSRQGNTEAFFGQGTRLTVV.

The chain carries TRBV28 and TRBJ1-3, with D uncertain. The CDR3 totals 16 residues. Germline V gives CDR1 MDHEN, CDR2 SYDVKM. V gave up 4 bases and J gave up 0 bases, with 13 bases separating them. This chain's CDR3 is CASSSPHTSSGNTIYF. The CDR3 DNA follows: TGTGCCAGCAGTTCCCCACACACTAGCTCTGGAAACACCATATATTTT.

This clone has just a few counts. J is TRBJ2-3 and V is TRBV7-8; D perhaps matches TRBD1 (6 bases). The CDR3 covers 15 residues. Trimming pared 0 bases from V and 3 bases from J, leaving 10 bases between. Germline V gene sequence: CDR1 SGHVS, CDR2 FQNEAQ. CDR3 nucleotide sequence: TGTGCCAGCAGCTTAGCCAGGGGAAGAACAGATACGCAGTATTTT. This codes for CASSLARGRTDTQYF.

The chain links TRBV10-3 to TRBJ2-7; 9 bases map to TRBD1. V lost 9 bases, J lost 2 bases, and 5 bases stayed unmatched. This CDR3 contains 13 residues. Germline CDR1 is ENHRY and CDR2 is SYGVKD. CDR3: CAIGTGLPYEQYF. CDR3 nucleotide sequence: TGTGCCATTGGGACAGGGCTCCCCTACGAGCAGTACTTC.

The rearrangement links TRBV2 to TRBJ2-2; the D is unclear. This CDR3 is 16 amino acids long. The germline V and J ends were trimmed by 6 bases and 0 bases, with 14 bases remaining between them. Germline loops: CDR1 SNHLY, CDR2 FYNNEI. This CDR3 reads CASRSPFTTNTGELFF. The CDR3 nucleotides are TGTGCCAGCAGATCTCCATTTACAACGAACACCGGGGAGCTGTTTTTT.

The genes are TRBV19 and TRBJ1-1; D ambiguous. This CDR3 contains 11 residues. The V and J ends lost 8 bases and 4 bases respectively, with 8 bases between them. The germline gives CDR1 LNHDA, CDR2 SQIVND (reference sequence). The CDR3 nucleotides are TGTGCCAGTCGGGAACGCACTGAAGCTTTCTTT. Encoded protein: CASRERTEAFF. The whole variable domain, remainder taken from reference TRBV19 and TRBJ1-1, is DGGITQSPKYLFRKEGQNVTLSCEQNLNHDAMYWYRQDPGQGLRLIYYSQIVNDFQKGDIAEGYSVSREKKESFPLTVTSAQKNPTAFYLCASRERTEAFFGQGTRLTVV.

This clone was seen a few times. The J gene is TRBJ2-1, the V gene TRBV4-2; D remains unclear. This CDR3 is 15 amino acids long. Per germline, CDR1 LGHNA and CDR2 YNFKEQ. Between the trimmed V and J ends, which lost 0 bases and 6 bases, there was a span of 12 bases. The CDR3: CASSQDLGGGNEQFF. The CDR3, as DNA: TGTGCCAGCAGCCAAGATCTTGGCGGCGGCAATGAGCAGTTCTTC.

This clone was detected a few times. The chain is built from TRBV7-2 and TRBJ2-3; TRBD1 is a possible D gene (6 bases). Germline V CDR1 and CDR2: SGHTA, FQGNSA. Deletions cut 1 base from V and 7 bases from J, with 12 bases between. The length of the CDR3 is 14 residues. The CDR3 DNA reads TGTGCCAGCAGCTTAGAGGGGGAGAGGTATACGCAGTATTTT. Translation: CASSLEGERYTQYF.

The chain is built from TRBV5-5 and TRBJ1-1; possible D gene TRBD1, 5 bases. Germline V lookup: CDR1 SGHKS, CDR2 YYEKEE (reference sequence). The CDR3 loop spans 14 amino acids. V was cut by 2 bases and J by 1 base, with 9 bases left in between. This chain's CDR3 is CASSLSQGNTEAFF. The CDR3 coding sequence is TGTGCCAGCAGCTTATCGCAGGGGAACACTGAAGCTTTCTTT.

The table lists this clone with a few counts. The genes are TRBV19 and TRBJ2-3, with D possibly being TRBD2 (5 bases). The CDR3 is 15 amino acids. The V end was cut by 3 bases, the J end by 2 bases, with 12 bases between. CDR1 and CDR2 (germline): LNHDA, SQIVND (reference sequence). The CDR3 sequence is CASSMEAVHTDTQYF. Written as DNA, the CDR3 is TGTGCCAGTAGTATGGAAGCGGTGCACACAGATACGCAGTATTTT.

This clone has a handful of counts. The chain carries TRBV4-3 and TRBJ2-5; the match to TRBD2 covers 7 bases. V was clipped by 5 bases and J by 0 bases; unmatched bases: 6. The CDR3 covers 15 residues. The germline V gene has CDR1 LGHNA and CDR2 YSLEER. CDR3 in amino acids: CASSSGTTHQETQYF. CDR3 sequence (DNA): TGCGCCAGCAGCTCCGGGACTACCCACCAAGAGACCCAGTACTTC.

The V call is TRBV4-1, the J call TRBJ2-7; tentative D call: TRBD2 (6 bases). Germline V gene data show CDR1 as MGHRA and CDR2 as YSYEKL. V lost 0 bases and J 2 bases, leaving 14 bases between the germline ends. The CDR3 is 16 amino acids. The CDR3 protein is CASSQDNLASAYEQYF. The DNA of the CDR3 is TGCGCCAGCAGCCAAGATAATCTGGCTAGCGCCTACGAGCAGTACTTC.

The CDR3 DNA follows: TGCGCCAGCACTGGGCGAGGGAGGGGTCCCCAAGATACGCAGTATTTT. Translating it yields CASTGRGRGPQDTQYF. This rearrangement joins TRBV10-1 to TRBJ2-3; 7 bases map to TRBD2. Germline CDR1 is WNHNN and CDR2 is SYGVQD (reference sequence). V lost 7 bases and J lost 5; bases outside the gene matches: 15. The length of the CDR3 is 16 residues.

The rearrangement joins TRBV5-1 to TRBJ2-5, with D tentatively TRBD1 (6 bases). This CDR3 has 14 amino acids. Looked up from germline, CDR1 is SGHRS and CDR2 is YFSETQ. Trimming removed 3 bases from V and 0 bases from J, with 9 bases in between. CDR3 nucleotides: TGCGCCAGCAGCTACCGACAGGACCAAGAGACCCAGTACTTC. Encoded protein: CASSYRQDQETQYF.

This clone was found a few times. The chain joins TRBV7-2 to TRBJ1-1; perhaps TRBD1 as D (5 bases). CDR3 size: 12 residues. CDR1 SGHTA and CDR2 FQGNSA come from the germline V gene. Deletions cut 4 bases from V and 10 bases from J, with 13 bases between. The DNA of the CDR3 is TGTGCCAGCAGCTCCGCGGGGGGGATAGCTTTCTTT. Encoded protein: CASSSAGGIAFF.

Only a few counts were recorded for this clone. The chain uses TRBV5-1 and TRBJ1-6; 8 bases agree with TRBD1. Germline V gene sequence: CDR1 SGHRS, CDR2 YFSETQ. The CDR3 is made up of 14 amino acids. V shed 1 base, J shed 9 bases, and the junction held 3 bases outside the gene matches. CDR3 sequence (DNA): TGCGCCAGCAGCTTGACAGGGGGGGGTTCACCCCTCCACTTT. This sequence encodes CASSLTGGGSPLHF.